This TCR beta chain was found in a study of blood T cells in healthy people across ages. At the level of the study: About one barcoded beta molecule was captured per two T cells (by template switching).

The CDR3 loop spans 18 amino acids. The V and J ends lost 8 bases and 3 bases respectively, with 26 bases between them. Germline V lookup: CDR1 SNHLY, CDR2 FYNNEI. Next came a second PCR, run for roughly 6 to 11 cycles, which used a sample-barcoded 5' primer along with a J-beta primer mix. Via MiXCR, TCRdb re-called the 5' RACE reads, giving one row per CDR3 protein. The table lists around 1,500,000 distinct CDR3 sequences, 42% of them singletons, with roughly 8.2% in the top ten. Sequencing was performed on blood. The chain employs TRBV2 and TRBJ1-5; D is uncertain. The receptor was isolated from a woman aged 18-29 years in good health. CDR3 nucleotide sequence: TGTGCCAGCGCGGTGGAGGCCCTGGGATCAATGCACAATCAGCCCCAGCATTTT. This codes for CASAVEALGSMHNQPQHF. The variable domain in full, completed from reference TRBV2 and TRBJ1-5, reads EPEVTQTPSHQVTQMGQEVILRCVPISNHLYFYWYRQILGQKVEFLVSFYNNEISEKSEIFDDQFSVERPDGSNFTLKIRSTKLEDSAMYFCASAVEALGSMHNQPQHFGDGTRLSIL.